This entry features one TCR beta chain sequence. Trimming removed 6 bases from V and 5 bases from J, with 13 bases in between. This CDR3 is 13 amino acids long. Participants' own reports of clinical history determined their cohort assignment. This record comes from a study of blood T cell repertoires in COVID-19. The overall study: The study drew acute and convalescent COVID-19 samples from the United States, Italy and Spain. In each case, the material was cDNA or gDNA derived from T cells, B-cell-depleted T cells, or PBMCs.

Method: immunoSEQ multiplex PCR; TCRdb's copy keeps in-frame clones and lacks some. The table lists around 140,000 clones, 85% to 90% of them singletons. The V and J genes are TRBV12-3 or TRBV12-4 and TRBJ2-5; D not certain. Sequencing was done on a sample of PBMCs or T cells enriched from blood (not recorded which). The clonotype comes from a man in his fifties or sixties who had recovered from COVID-19. The chain's CDR3 is CASSPLVRETQYF. The CDR3 DNA follows: TGTGCCAGCAGCCCCCTTGTGCGGGAGACCCAGTACTTC.